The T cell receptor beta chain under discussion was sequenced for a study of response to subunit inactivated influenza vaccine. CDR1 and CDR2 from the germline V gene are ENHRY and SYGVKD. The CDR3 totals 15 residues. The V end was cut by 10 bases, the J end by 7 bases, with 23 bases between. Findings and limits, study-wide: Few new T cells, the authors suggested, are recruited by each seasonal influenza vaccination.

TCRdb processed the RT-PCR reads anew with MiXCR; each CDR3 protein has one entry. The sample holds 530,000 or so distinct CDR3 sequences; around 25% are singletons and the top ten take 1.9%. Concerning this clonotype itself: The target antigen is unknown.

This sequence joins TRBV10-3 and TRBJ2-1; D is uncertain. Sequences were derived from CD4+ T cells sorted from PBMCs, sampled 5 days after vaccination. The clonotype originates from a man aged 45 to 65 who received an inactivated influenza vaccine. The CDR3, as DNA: TGTGCCACCCGCCCTGGCGGAGCCCTTGGTAATGAGCAGTTCTTC. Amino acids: CATRPGGALGNEQFF.